The TCR beta chain under discussion was sequenced for a study of CD8+ T cells in alopecia areata. Trimming took off 1 base at V and 0 bases at J, with 7 bases between the two ends. CDR1 and CDR2 (germline): SGHTA, FQGNSA. CDR3 size: 14 residues. Regarding this clone: Its target is unknown.

General study points: Elevated clonality characterized lesional scalp relative to normal scalp, particularly in alopecia totalis/universalis.

Peripheral blood and lesional scalp punch biopsies were taken from alopecia areata patients. Extraction and reverse transcription of RNA yielded cDNA as the sequencing template. Assay used: immunoSEQ multiplex PCR; TCRdb lists only in-frame clones, some missing. The sample has roughly 200,000 clones, 63% seen once; the top ten hold 1.7%. The input for sequencing was CD4+ T cells sorted from blood, taken at week 0. This clonotype was sampled from a human donor with alopecia areata. The chain recombines TRBV7-2 with TRBJ2-7; D gene ambiguous. The chain's CDR3 is CASSLGRSSYEQYF. The CDR3 nucleotides read TGTGCCAGCAGCTTAGGCAGGAGCTCCTACGAGCAGTACTTC.